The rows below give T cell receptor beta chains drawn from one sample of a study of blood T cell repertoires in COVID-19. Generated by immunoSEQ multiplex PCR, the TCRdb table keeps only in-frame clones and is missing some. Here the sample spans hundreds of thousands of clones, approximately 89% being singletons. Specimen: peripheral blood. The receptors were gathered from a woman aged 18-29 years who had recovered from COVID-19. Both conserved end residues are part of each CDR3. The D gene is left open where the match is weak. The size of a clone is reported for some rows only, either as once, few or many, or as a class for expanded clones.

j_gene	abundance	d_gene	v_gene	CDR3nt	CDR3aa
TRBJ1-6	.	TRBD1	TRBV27	TGTGCCAGCAGCCGGACAGGGAATTCACCCCTCCACTTT	CASSRTGNSPLHF
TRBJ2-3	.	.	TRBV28	TGTGCCAGCAGTACGGGTTTGGATACGCAGTATTTT	CASSTGLDTQYF
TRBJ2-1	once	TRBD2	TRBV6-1	TGTGCCAGCAGTGAAACTGCCGGGACTAGCTTCCGGCAGTTCTTC	CASSETAGTSFRQFF
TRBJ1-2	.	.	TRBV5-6	TGTGCCAGCAGCTTTACAGGCTTGAGTTCCGGCTACACCTTC	CASSFTGLSSGYTF
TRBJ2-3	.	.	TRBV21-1	TGTGCCAGCAGCAAACGAGGAGGGGCGCGCACAGATACGCAGTATTTT	CASSKRGGARTDTQYF
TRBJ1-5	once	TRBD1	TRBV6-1	TGTGCCAGCAGTGACCAGGACAGGGGACGAGGCAATCAGCCCCAGCATTTT	CASSDQDRGRGNQPQHF
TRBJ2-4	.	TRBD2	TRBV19	TGTGCCAGTAGTACCCGGACTAGCGGGATACCCCGGGACATTCAGTACTTC	CASSTRTSGIPRDIQYF
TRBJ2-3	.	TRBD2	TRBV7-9	TGTGCCAGCAGCTTATACTCTAGCGGGACCTGGGATACGCAGTATTTT	CASSLYSSGTWDTQYF
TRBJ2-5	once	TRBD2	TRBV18	TGTGCCAGCTCACCAGCGGGAGATCGAGAGACCCAGTACTTC	CASSPAGDRETQYF
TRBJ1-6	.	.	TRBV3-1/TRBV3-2	TGTGCCAGCAGCCAAGGCGGCGGACAGCCTGATTCACCCCTCCACTTT	CASSQGGGQPDSPLHF
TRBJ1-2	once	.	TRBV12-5	TGTGCTAGTGGTTTGGACAGAACGCCCTGGGGCTACACCTTC	CASGLDRTPWGYTF
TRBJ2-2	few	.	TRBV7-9	TGTGCCAGCAGCTTATCGGGATTTCCGGGGGAGCTGTTTTTT	CASSLSGFPGELFF
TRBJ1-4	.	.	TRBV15	TGTGCCACCAGCAGACAGGGTCCTAATGAAAAACTGTTTTTT	CATSRQGPNEKLFF
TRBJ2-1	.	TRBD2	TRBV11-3	TGTGCCAGCAGCCATTATAGGGGCCCAGAGCGGGGCCGCTCCTACAATGAGCAGTTCTTC	CASSHYRGPERGRSYNEQFF
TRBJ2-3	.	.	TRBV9	TGTGCCAGCAGCCCCCTGGGGGCCACAGATACGCAGTATTTT	CASSPLGATDTQYF
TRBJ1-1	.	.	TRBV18	TGTGCCAGCTCACCACCGATCGGCGGGATGAACACTGAAGCTTTCTTT	CASSPPIGGMNTEAFF
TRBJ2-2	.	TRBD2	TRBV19	TGTGCCACCGCTAGCGGGAGCCTGACCGGGGAGCTGTTTTTT	CATASGSLTGELFF
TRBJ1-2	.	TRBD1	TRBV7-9	TGTGCCAGCAGCTTAGGGACAGGGGGTGGTGGAGGCTACACCTTC	CASSLGTGGGGGYTF
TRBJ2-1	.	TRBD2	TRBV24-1	TGTGCCACCAGTGATGTGGAGACTAGCGGGGCCTACAATGAGCAGTTCTTC	CATSDVETSGAYNEQFF
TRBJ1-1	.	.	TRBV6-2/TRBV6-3	TGTGCCAGCAGTTACCGAGGACAGAACACTGAAGCTTTCTTT	CASSYRGQNTEAFF
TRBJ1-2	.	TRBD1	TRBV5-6	TGTGCCAGCAGCTTACGTGGACAGGGATTTGGCTACACCTTC	CASSLRGQGFGYTF
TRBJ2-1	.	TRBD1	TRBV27	TGTGCCAGCAGTTCAGGGGGCACAATGTACAATGAGCAGTTCTTC	CASSSGGTMYNEQFF